This T cell receptor beta chain was sequenced for a study of blood T cell repertoires in COVID-19. Study-level background: The study drew acute and convalescent COVID-19 samples from the United States, Italy and Spain. T cells, B-cell-depleted T cells, or PBMCs supplied cDNA or gDNA.

CDR1 and CDR2 from the germline V gene are SGHTA and FQGTGA. The CDR3 has 14 residues. With V trimmed by 5 bases and J by 10 bases, 7 bases remained unmatched. In this sample, this clone turned up a few times. Authors' analysis steps: Amplification of reference gene primers provided the estimated nucleated cell counts. Clones were sequenced by immunoSEQ multiplex PCR, and TCRdb holds only the in-frame ones, with some missing. The D gene and trimming were derived from the DNA, and the V and J assignments and clone size from that table. The table records about 200,000 clones, approximately 91% of them present only once.

The V and J genes are TRBV7-3 and TRBJ1-6; 8 nucleotides line up with TRBD1. The sequence came from a man between 18 and 35 years old with active or convalescent COVID-19. The specimen sequenced was peripheral blood. DNA for the CDR3: TGTGCCAGCAGCCGGACAGGGTGGGGCTCACCCCTCCACTTT. Translated: CASSRTGWGSPLHF.